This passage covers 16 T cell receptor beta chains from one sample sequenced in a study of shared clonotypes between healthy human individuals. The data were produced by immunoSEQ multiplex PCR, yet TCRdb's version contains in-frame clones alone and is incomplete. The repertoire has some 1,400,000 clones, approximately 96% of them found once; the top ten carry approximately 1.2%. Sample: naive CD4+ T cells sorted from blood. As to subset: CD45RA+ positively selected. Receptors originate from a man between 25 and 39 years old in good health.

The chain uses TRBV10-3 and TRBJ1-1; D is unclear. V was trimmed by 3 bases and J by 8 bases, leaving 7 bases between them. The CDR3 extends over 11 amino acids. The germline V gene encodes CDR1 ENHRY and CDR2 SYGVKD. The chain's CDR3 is CAISEGREAFF. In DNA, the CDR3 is TGTGCCATCAGTGAAGGCAGGGAAGCTTTCTTT.

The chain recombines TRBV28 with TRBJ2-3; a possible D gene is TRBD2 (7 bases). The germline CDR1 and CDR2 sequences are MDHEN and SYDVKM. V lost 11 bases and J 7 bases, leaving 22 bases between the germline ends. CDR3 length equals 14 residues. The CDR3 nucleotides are TGTGCCCATGAGGAGGGGGAGGGTGTAAATACGCAGTATTTT. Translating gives CAHEEGEGVNTQYF. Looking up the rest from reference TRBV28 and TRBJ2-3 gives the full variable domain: DVKVTQSSRYLVKRTGEKVFLECVQDMDHENMFWYRQDPGLGLRLIYFSYDVKMKEKGDIPEGYSVSREKKERFSLILESASTNQTSMYLCAHEEGEGVNTQYFGPGTRLTVL.

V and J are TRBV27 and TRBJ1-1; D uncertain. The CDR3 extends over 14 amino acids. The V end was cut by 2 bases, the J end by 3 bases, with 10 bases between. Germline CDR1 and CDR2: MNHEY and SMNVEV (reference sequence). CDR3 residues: CASSLVGWDTEAFF. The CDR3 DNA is TGTGCCAGCAGTTTAGTGGGGTGGGACACTGAAGCTTTCTTT.

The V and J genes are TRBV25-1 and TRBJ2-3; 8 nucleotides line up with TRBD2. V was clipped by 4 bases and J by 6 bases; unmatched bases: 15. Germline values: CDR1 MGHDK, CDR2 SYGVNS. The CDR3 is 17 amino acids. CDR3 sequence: CASSGRPGLVVPDTQYF. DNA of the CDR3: TGTGCCAGCAGTGGAAGGCCGGGACTAGTGGTCCCGGATACGCAGTATTTT.

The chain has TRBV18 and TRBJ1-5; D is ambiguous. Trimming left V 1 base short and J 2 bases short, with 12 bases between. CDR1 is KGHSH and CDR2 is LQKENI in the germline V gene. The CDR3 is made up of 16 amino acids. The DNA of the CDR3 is TGTGCCAGCTCACCACGGGTACCAGGTGGCAATCAGCCCCAGCATTTT. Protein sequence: CASSPRVPGGNQPQHF.

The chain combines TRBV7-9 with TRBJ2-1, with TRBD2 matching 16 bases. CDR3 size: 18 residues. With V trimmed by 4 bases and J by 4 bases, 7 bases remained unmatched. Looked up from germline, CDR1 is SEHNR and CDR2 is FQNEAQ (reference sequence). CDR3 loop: CASSSAGTSGRGYNEQFF. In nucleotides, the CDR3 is TGTGCCAGCAGCTCGGCCGGGACTAGCGGGAGGGGGTACAATGAGCAGTTCTTC. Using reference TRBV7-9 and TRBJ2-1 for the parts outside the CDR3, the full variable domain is DTGVSQNPRHKITKRGQNVTFRCDPISEHNRLYWYRQTLGQGPEFLTYFQNEAQLEKSRLLSDRFSAERPKGSFSTLEIQRTEQGDSAMYLCASSSAGTSGRGYNEQFFGPGTRLTVL.

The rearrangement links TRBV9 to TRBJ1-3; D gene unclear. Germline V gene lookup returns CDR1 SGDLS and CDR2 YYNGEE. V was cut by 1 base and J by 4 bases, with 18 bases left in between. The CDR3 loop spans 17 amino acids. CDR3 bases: TGTGCCAGCAGCGTATCCAGTGATCTTAAGGCCGGAAACACCATATATTTT. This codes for CASSVSSDLKAGNTIYF.

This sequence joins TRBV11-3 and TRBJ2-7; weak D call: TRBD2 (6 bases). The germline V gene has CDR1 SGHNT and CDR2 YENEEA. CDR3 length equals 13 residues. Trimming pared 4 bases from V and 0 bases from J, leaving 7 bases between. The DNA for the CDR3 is TGTGCCAGCAGCTCGGGGGACTCCTACGAGCAGTACTTC. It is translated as CASSSGDSYEQYF.

CDR3 DNA sequence: TGTGCCAGCAGTTACGTGGGGACTAGCGGGAAGACCCAGTACTTC. Its translation: CASSYVGTSGKTQYF. This sequence joins TRBV27 and TRBJ2-5; 13 nucleotides match TRBD2. The CDR3 has 15 residues. From germline, CDR1 is MNHEY and CDR2 SMNVEV (reference sequence). Trimming removed 4 bases from V and 6 bases from J; junction bases left unmatched: 5.

CDR3 sequence reads: CASNRDGALYGYTF. CDR3 nucleotides: TGTGCCAGCAACCGAGACGGTGCCCTCTATGGCTACACCTTC. The chain is built from TRBV6-5 and TRBJ1-2; no reliable D call. The V gene's germline CDR1 is MNHEY and CDR2 SVGAGI. This CDR3 has 14 amino acids. The germline V and J ends were trimmed by 7 bases and 4 bases, with 16 bases remaining between them.

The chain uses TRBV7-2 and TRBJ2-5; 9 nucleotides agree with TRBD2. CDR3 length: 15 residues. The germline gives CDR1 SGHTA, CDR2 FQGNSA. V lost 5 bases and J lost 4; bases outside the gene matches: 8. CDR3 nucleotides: TGTGCCAGCAGCGCCATTAGCGGGAGTGGAGAGACCCAGTACTTC. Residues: CASSAISGSGETQYF.

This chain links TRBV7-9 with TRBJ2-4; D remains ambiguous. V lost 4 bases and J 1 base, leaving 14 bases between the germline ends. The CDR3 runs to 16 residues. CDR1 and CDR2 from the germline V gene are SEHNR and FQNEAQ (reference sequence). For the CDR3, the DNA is TGTGCCAGCAGCTCCTCGGGCCTCATCGCCAAAAACATTCAGTACTTC. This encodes CASSSSGLIAKNIQYF. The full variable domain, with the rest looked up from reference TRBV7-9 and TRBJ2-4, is DTGVSQNPRHKITKRGQNVTFRCDPISEHNRLYWYRQTLGQGPEFLTYFQNEAQLEKSRLLSDRFSAERPKGSFSTLEIQRTEQGDSAMYLCASSSSGLIAKNIQYFGAGTRLSVL.

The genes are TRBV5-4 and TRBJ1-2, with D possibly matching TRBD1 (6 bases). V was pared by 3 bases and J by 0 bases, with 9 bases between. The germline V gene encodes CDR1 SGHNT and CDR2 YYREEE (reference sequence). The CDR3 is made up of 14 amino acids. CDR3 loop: CASSSGQTNYGYTF. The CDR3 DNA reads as TGTGCCAGCAGCTCGGGACAAACTAACTATGGCTACACCTTC. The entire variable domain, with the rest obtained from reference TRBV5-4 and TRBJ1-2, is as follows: ETGVTQSPTHLIKTRGQQVTLRCSSQSGHNTVSWYQQALGQGPQFIFQYYREEENGRGNFPPRFSGLQFPNYSSELNVNALELDDSALYLCASSSGQTNYGYTFGSGTRLTVV.

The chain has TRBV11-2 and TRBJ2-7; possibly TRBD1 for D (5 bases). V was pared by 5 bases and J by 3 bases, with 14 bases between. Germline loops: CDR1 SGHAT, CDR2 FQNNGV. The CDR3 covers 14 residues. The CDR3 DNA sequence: TGTGCCAGCAGCCCGGCTAGGGGCCTCTACGAGCAGTACTTC. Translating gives CASSPARGLYEQYF.

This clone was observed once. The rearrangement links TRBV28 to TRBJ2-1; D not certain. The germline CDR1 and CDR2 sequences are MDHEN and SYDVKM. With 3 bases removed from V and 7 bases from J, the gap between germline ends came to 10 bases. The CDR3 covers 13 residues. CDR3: CASSLLGKNEQFF. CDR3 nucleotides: TGTGCCAGCAGTTTGTTGGGCAAAAATGAGCAGTTCTTC.

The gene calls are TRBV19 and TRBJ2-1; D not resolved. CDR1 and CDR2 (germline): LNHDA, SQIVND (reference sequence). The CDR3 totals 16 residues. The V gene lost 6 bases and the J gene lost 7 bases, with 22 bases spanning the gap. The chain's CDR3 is CASSPSIKKHLNEQFF. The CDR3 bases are TGTGCCAGTAGCCCTTCGATTAAGAAACACCTGAATGAGCAGTTCTTC.